This is a list of T cell receptor beta chains from one sample in a study of CD8 T cells in ankylosing spondylitis. TCRdb analysed the 5' RACE reads with MiXCR anew, one entry per CDR3 protein. The profile shows some 87,000 distinct CDR3 sequences, under 30% of them singletons. The sequenced sample consisted of blood, either unsorted or a sorted T cell fraction (not recorded which). Receptors originate from a male donor with ankylosing spondylitis or in good health (not recorded which). Both conserved end residues are part of each CDR3.

CDR3aa	v_gene
CASSLLAGTAYGYTF	TRBV7-2
CATKGDLYGYTF	TRBV6-6
CASSFGLDTGRVHGYTF	TRBV28
CASSYPYSGTKNTGELFF	TRBV6-5
CASSLGAGSQAEKLFF	TRBV5-1
CSASRRPGNTGELFF	TRBV20-1
CASSLQGAAEAFF	TRBV7-2
CASSLWTGGTEAFF	TRBV12-3/TRBV12-4
CSVEEGTGQPQHF	TRBV29-1
CSAEQRLSGEQYF	TRBV20-1
CSVERPINYGYTF	TRBV29-1
CASSVAGTSGADTQYF	TRBV5-1
CSATLSQETQYF	TRBV20-1
CASSSIGGEVNAYEQFF	TRBV7-3
CASSPGRGQVPFWGYTF	TRBV7-2
CASSLTSADSYEQYF	TRBV18
CATGRAGNGQALHF	TRBV12-3/TRBV12-4
CASSFGSLAGELFF	TRBV12-3/TRBV12-4